This TCR beta chain was retrieved from a study of blood T cell repertoires in COVID-19. At the level of the study: Samples of COVID-19 (acute and convalescent) were obtained from the United States, Italy and Spain. PBMCs, B-cell-depleted T cells, or T cells were the source of the cDNA or gDNA that made up the material.

Per the original data handling: Amplified reference gene primers provided the basis for estimating nucleated cell counts. Measured with immunoSEQ multiplex PCR; TCRdb has only the in-frame clones, and not every one. The V and J calls and the clone size are those of that table, but D and trimming were determined from the DNA. The profile shows about 270,000 clones, approximately 85% of them singletons. J gave up 6 bases and V 5 bases, and 6 bases lay outside the gene matches. The CDR3 extends over 13 amino acids. Germline CDR1 and CDR2: SGHVS and FNYEAQ. The TCR sequence derives from a woman in her 70s with acute or convalescent COVID-19. This chain connects TRBV7-6 to TRBJ2-7, with TRBD2 identical over 8 bases. Input material: peripheral blood. CDR3 in amino acids: CASSHGGGSEQYF. CDR3 in DNA: TGTGCCAGCAGCCACGGCGGGGGGAGCGAGCAGTACTTC.